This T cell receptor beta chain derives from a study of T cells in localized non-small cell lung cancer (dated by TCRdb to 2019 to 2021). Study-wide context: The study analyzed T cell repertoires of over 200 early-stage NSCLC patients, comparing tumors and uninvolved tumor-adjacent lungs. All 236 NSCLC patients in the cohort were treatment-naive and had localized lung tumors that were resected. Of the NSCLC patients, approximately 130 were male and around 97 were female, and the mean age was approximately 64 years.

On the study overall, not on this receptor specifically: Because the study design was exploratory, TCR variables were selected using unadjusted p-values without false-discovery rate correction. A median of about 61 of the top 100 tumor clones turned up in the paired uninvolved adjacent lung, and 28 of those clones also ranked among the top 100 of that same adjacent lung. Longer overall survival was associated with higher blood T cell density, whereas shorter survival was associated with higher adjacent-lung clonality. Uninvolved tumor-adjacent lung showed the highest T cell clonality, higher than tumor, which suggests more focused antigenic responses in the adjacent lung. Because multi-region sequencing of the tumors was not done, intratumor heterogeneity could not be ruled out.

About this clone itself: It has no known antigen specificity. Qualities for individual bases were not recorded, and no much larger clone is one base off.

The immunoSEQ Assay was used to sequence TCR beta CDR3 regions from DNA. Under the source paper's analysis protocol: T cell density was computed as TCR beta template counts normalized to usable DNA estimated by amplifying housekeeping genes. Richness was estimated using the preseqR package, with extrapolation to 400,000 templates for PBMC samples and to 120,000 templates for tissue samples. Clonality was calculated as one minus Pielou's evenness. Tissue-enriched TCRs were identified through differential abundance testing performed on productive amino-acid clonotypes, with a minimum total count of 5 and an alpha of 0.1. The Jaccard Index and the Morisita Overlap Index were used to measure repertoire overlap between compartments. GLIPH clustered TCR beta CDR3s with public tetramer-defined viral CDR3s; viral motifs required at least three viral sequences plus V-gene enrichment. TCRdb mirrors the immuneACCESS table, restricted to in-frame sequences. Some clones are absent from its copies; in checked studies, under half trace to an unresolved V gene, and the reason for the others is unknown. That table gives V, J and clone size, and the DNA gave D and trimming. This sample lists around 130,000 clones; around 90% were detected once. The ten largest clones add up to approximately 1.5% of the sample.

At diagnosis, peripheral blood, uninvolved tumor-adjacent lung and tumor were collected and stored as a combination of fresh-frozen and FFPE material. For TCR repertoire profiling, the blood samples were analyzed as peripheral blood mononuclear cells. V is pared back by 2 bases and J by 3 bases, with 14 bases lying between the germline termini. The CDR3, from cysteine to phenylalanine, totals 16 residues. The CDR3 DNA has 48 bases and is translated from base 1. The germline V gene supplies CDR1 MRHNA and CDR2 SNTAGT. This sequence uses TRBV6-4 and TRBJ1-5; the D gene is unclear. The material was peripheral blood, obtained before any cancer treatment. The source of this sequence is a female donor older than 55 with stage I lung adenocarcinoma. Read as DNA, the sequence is TGTGCCAGCAGTGACACCCCGGAGCAGGTCAATCAGCCCCAGCATTTT. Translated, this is CASSDTPEQVNQPQHF.